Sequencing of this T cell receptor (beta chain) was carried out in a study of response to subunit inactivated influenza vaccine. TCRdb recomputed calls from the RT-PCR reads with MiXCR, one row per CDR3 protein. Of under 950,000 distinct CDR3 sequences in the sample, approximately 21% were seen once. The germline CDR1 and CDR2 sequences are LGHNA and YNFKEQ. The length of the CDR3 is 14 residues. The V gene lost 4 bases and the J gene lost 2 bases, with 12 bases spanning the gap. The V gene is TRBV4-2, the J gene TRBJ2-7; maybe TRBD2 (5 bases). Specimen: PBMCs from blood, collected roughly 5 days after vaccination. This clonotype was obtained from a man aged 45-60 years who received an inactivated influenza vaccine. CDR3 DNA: TGTGCCAGCAGCCCGCTAGCCCCGGCCTACGAGCAGTACTTC. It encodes CASSPLAPAYEQYF.